This TCR beta chain was recovered during a study of fetal regulatory T cell absence and autoimmunity (TCRdb year 2017). Notes on the research overall: Autoimmunity of the exocrine pancreas was seen in the IPEX patients even though clinical diabetes was absent. Study-wide conclusions, independent of this receptor: Compared with cord blood, the pancreas TCR compartment showed significant oligoclonal enrichment, and some top clones were enriched more than 90-fold. The oligoclonal enrichment was interpreted as supporting antigen-driven autoimmunity in the pancreas before birth in IPEX syndrome. TRB gene family usage was broadly similar between cord blood and pancreas, resembling published neonatal and adult repertoires.

The germline V gene yields SNHLY for CDR1 and FYNNEI for CDR2. Trimming leaves V shorter by 5 bases and J shorter by 4 bases, with the junction holding 0 bases beyond the gene matches. There are 12 amino acids in the CDR3, from cysteine to phenylalanine inclusive. Here the CDR3 DNA is all that survives: 36 bases in frame from base 1. This clone came up a few times. There is no known antigen for this receptor. No per-base quality is available; no much larger clone lies one base away. TCRbeta CDR3 regions were amplified and barcoded by two-step multiplex PCR on the immunoSEQ human TCRbeta survey platform. Libraries were sequenced on Illumina instruments, with IgH sequenced in parallel from the same samples. The published analysis was carried out like this. Raw reads were filtered against IMGT V, D, J definitions and binned by a nearest-neighbor algorithm to remove PCR and sequencing errors. A clone was defined as an identical nucleotide sequence, and differential abundance between tissues was tested with a Fisher exact test for each clone using a pFDR threshold of p<0.01. Clones with frequencies too low for statistical inference were excluded by a minimum inclusion filter of 10 in either sample. The immunoSEQ Analyzer was used for pairwise clonal comparisons, while IMGT tools were used to assess gene family usage. TCRdb holds this immuneACCESS table with in-frame rearrangements only. Some clones are missing; in checked studies, unresolved V genes explain under half, and the rest has no known cause. The V and J calls and the clone size are those of that table, but D and trimming were determined from the DNA. The sample contains about 95,000 clones, less than 80% of them found a single time. The biggest ten clones account for roughly 2% of the sample.

For repertoire sequencing, genomic DNA was processed from frozen pancreas tissue. The DNeasy Blood and Tissue Kit was used to extract roughly 1.9-3.4 ug of genomic DNA from umbilical cord blood or frozen pancreas. The chain links TRBV2 with TRBJ1-2, with 8 bases in between that match TRBD1. This receptor was taken from a male donor with IPEX syndrome. Sequenced sample: pancreas tissue. The CDR3 reads as follows: CASSTGGYGYTF. The bases read TGTGCCAGCAGTACAGGGGGCTATGGCTACACCTTC.